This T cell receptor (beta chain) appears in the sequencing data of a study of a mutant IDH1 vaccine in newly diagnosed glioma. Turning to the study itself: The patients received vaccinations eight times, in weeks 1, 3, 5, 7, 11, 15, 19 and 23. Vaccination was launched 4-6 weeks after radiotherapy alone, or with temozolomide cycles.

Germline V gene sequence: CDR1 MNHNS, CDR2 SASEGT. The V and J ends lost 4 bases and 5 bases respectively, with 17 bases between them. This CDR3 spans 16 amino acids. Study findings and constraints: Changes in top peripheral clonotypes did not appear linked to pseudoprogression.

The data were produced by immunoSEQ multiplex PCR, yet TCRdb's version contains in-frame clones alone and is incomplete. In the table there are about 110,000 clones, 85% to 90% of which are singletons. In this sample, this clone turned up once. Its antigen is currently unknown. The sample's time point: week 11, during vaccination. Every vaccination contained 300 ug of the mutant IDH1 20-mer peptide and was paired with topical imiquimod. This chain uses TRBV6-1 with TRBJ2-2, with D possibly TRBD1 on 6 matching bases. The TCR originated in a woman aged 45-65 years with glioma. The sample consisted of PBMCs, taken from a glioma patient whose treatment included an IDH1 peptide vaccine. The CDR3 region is CASSALRGIRTGELFF. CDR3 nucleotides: TGTGCCAGCAGTGCCCTCAGGGGAATTAGGACCGGGGAGCTGTTTTTT.